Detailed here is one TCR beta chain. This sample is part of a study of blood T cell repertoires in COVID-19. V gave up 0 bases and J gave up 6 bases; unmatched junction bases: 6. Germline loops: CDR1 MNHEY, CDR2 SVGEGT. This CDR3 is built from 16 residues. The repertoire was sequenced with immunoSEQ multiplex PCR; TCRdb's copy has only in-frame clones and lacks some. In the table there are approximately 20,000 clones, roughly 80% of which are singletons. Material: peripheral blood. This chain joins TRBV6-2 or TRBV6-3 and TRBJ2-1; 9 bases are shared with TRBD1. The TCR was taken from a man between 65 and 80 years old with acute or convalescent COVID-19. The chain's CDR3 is CASSYSGQGRVNEQFF. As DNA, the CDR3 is TGTGCCAGCAGTTACTCGGGACAGGGTAGGGTCAATGAGCAGTTCTTC.